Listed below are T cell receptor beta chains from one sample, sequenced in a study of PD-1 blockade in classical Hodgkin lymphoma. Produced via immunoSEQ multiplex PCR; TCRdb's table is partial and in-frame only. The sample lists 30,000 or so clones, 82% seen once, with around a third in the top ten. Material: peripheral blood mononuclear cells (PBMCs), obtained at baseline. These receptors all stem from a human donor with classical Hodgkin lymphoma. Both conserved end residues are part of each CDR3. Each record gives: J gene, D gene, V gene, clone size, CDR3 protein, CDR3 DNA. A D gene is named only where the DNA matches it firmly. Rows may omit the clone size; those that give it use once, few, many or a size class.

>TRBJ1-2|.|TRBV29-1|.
CSVESGIYGYTF
TGCAGCGTTGAATCAGGGATCTATGGCTACACCTTC
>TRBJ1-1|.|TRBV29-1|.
CSVAPLGGATEAFF
TGCAGCGTTGCACCTCTTGGGGGGGCCACTGAAGCTTTCTTT
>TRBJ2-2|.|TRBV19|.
CASSSDRLYTGELFF
TGTGCCAGTAGTTCGGACAGACTTTACACCGGGGAGCTGTTTTTT
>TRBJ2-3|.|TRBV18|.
CASSPSMTGTDTQYF
TGTGCCAGCTCACCGAGCATGACCGGCACAGATACGCAGTATTTT
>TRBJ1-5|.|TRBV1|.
CTSSKPTGGVHQPQHF
TGCACCAGCAGCAAACCTACAGGGGGAGTACATCAGCCCCAGCATTTT
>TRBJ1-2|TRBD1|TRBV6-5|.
CASRQTGGSYGYTF
TGTGCCAGCAGACAGACAGGGGGAAGCTATGGCTACACCTTC
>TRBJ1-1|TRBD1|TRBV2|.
CASSERGQGEGTEAFF
TGTGCCAGCAGCGAACGGGGACAGGGTGAGGGAACTGAAGCTTTCTTT
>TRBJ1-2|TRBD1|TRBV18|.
CASSQNRGRRYGYTF
TGTGCCAGCTCACAAAACAGGGGGCGTAGGTATGGCTACACCTTC
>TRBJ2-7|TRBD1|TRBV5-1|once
CASSFRQGPRAVYEQYF
TGCGCCAGCAGCTTCCGACAGGGGCCGCGAGCCGTCTACGAGCAGTACTTC
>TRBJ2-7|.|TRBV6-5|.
CASSPGQGSSYEQYF
TGTGCCAGCAGTCCGGGACAAGGGAGCTCCTACGAGCAGTACTTC
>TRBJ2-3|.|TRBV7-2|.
CASSLEGLRKQYF
TGTGCCAGCAGCTTAGAGGGACTCCGCAAGCAGTATTTT
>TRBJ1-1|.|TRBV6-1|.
CASSVTPRNTEAFF
TGTGCCAGCAGTGTCACGCCACGGAACACTGAAGCTTTCTTT
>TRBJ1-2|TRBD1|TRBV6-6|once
CASRTSGTANNYGYTF
TGTGCCAGCAGGACTAGTGGGACAGCGAATAACTATGGCTACACCTTC
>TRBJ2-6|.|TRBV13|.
CASNRPAAGANVLTF
TGTGCCAGCAACCGGCCGGCAGCGGGGGCCAACGTCCTGACTTTC
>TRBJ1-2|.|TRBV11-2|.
CASSAGGYGYTF
TGTGCCAGCAGCGCGGGGGGCTATGGCTACACCTTC
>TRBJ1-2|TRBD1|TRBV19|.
CASSIVGTGAGGYTF
TGTGCCAGTAGTATAGTGGGGACAGGGGCTGGTGGCTACACCTTC
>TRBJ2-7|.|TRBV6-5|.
CASSYTRYPLGEQYF
TGTGCCAGCAGTTACACGCGGTACCCCCTAGGGGAGCAGTACTTC
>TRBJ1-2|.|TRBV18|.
CASSPPGTRFDGYTF
TGTGCCAGCTCACCACCCGGGACACGATTTGATGGCTACACCTTC
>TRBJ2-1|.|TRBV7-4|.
CASSWRPPAEQFF
TGTGCCAGCAGCTGGCGACCGCCCGCTGAGCAGTTCTTC
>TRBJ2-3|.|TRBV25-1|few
CASSAGDTQYF
TGTGCCAGCAGTGCGGGAGATACGCAGTATTTT
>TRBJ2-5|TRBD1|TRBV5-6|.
CASSLASDRGPETQYF
TGTGCCAGCAGCTTGGCTTCCGACAGGGGGCCGGAGACCCAGTACTTC
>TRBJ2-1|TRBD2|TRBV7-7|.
CASSFKLANEQFF
TGTGCCAGCAGCTTCAAACTAGCGAATGAGCAGTTCTTC
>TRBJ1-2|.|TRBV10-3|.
CAISNGQTRGYTF
TGTGCCATCAGCAATGGACAGACTCGGGGCTACACCTTC
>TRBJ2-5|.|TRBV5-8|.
CASSGGKGPWETQYF
TGTGCCAGCAGCGGGGGTAAGGGTCCTTGGGAGACCCAGTACTTC
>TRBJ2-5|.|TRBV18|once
CASSRRDGKETQYF
TGTGCCAGCTCACGCCGGGACGGGAAGGAGACCCAGTACTTC
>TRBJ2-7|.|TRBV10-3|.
CAISDGLSYEQYF
TGTGCCATCAGTGACGGACTGTCCTACGAGCAGTACTTC
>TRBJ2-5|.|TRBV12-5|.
CASAPSGRQGTQYF
TGTGCTAGTGCTCCTTCGGGCCGTCAAGGGACCCAGTACTTC
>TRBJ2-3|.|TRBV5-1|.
CASSSTGGGASTDTQYF
TGCGCCAGCAGCTCAACGGGTGGGGGAGCTAGCACAGATACGCAGTATTTT
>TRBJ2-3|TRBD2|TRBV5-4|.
CASTSGGAVGDTQYF
TGTGCCAGCACTAGCGGGGGGGCCGTTGGAGATACGCAGTATTTT
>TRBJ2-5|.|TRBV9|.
CASSVTAQVETQYF
TGTGCCAGCAGCGTCACGGCCCAGGTCGAGACCCAGTACTTC
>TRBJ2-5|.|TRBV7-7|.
CASSLGRAERETQYF
TGTGCTAGCAGCTTAGGAAGGGCGGAACGAGAGACCCAGTACTTC
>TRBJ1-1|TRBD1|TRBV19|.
CASRTIGTARTEAFF
TGTGCCAGTAGAACAATAGGGACAGCGAGAACTGAAGCTTTCTTT
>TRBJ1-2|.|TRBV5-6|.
CASSYRTGFAGYTF
TGTGCCAGCAGCTATAGAACAGGGTTTGCTGGCTACACCTTC
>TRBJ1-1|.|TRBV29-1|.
CSVSTDFDTEAFF
TGCAGCGTTTCAACGGACTTCGACACTGAAGCTTTCTTT
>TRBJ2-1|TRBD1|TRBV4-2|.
CASSLLTGTGLNEQFF
TGTGCCAGCAGCCTACTAACCGGGACAGGGTTGAATGAGCAGTTCTTC
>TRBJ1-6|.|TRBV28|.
CASSVAGGYNSPLHF
TGTGCCAGCAGCGTCGCCGGGGGCTATAATTCACCTCTCCACTTT
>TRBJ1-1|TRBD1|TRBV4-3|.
CASSQGPGQGWTEAFF
TGCGCCAGCAGCCAAGGACCCGGACAGGGCTGGACTGAAGCTTTCTTT
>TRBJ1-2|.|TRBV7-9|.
CASSLEGTYGYTF
TGTGCCAGCAGCTTAGAAGGCACCTATGGCTACACCTTC
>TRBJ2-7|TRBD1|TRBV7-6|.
CASSLGGQDYEQYF
TGTGCCAGCAGCTTAGGGGGACAGGACTACGAGCAGTACTTC
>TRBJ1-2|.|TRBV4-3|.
CASSQVNRANYGYTF
TGCGCCAGCAGCCAAGTCAACAGAGCTAACTATGGCTACACCTTC
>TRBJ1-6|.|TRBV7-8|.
CASSLVDRANSPLHF
TGTGCCAGCAGCTTAGTGGACAGAGCCAATTCACCCCTCCACTTT
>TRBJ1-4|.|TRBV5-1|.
CASSLRQGNEKLFF
TGCGCCAGCAGCTTGAGGCAGGGGAATGAAAAACTGTTTTTT
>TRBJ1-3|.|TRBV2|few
CASSGRVQGNTIYF
TGTGCCAGCAGTGGACGAGTGCAAGGAAACACCATATATTTT
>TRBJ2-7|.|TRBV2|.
CASSEPRGAGAEQYF
TGTGCCAGCAGTGAACCGCGTGGGGCAGGGGCCGAGCAGTACTTC
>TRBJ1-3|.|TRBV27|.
CASSATGLISGNTIYF
TGTGCCAGCAGTGCAACAGGGCTCATCTCTGGAAACACCATATATTTT
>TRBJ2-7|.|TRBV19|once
CASSSQTVSYEQYF
TGTGCCAGTAGTTCCCAGACAGTCTCCTACGAGCAGTACTTC
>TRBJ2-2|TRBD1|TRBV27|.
CASRGQVANTGELFF
TGTGCCAGCAGGGGACAGGTCGCGAACACCGGGGAGCTGTTTTTT